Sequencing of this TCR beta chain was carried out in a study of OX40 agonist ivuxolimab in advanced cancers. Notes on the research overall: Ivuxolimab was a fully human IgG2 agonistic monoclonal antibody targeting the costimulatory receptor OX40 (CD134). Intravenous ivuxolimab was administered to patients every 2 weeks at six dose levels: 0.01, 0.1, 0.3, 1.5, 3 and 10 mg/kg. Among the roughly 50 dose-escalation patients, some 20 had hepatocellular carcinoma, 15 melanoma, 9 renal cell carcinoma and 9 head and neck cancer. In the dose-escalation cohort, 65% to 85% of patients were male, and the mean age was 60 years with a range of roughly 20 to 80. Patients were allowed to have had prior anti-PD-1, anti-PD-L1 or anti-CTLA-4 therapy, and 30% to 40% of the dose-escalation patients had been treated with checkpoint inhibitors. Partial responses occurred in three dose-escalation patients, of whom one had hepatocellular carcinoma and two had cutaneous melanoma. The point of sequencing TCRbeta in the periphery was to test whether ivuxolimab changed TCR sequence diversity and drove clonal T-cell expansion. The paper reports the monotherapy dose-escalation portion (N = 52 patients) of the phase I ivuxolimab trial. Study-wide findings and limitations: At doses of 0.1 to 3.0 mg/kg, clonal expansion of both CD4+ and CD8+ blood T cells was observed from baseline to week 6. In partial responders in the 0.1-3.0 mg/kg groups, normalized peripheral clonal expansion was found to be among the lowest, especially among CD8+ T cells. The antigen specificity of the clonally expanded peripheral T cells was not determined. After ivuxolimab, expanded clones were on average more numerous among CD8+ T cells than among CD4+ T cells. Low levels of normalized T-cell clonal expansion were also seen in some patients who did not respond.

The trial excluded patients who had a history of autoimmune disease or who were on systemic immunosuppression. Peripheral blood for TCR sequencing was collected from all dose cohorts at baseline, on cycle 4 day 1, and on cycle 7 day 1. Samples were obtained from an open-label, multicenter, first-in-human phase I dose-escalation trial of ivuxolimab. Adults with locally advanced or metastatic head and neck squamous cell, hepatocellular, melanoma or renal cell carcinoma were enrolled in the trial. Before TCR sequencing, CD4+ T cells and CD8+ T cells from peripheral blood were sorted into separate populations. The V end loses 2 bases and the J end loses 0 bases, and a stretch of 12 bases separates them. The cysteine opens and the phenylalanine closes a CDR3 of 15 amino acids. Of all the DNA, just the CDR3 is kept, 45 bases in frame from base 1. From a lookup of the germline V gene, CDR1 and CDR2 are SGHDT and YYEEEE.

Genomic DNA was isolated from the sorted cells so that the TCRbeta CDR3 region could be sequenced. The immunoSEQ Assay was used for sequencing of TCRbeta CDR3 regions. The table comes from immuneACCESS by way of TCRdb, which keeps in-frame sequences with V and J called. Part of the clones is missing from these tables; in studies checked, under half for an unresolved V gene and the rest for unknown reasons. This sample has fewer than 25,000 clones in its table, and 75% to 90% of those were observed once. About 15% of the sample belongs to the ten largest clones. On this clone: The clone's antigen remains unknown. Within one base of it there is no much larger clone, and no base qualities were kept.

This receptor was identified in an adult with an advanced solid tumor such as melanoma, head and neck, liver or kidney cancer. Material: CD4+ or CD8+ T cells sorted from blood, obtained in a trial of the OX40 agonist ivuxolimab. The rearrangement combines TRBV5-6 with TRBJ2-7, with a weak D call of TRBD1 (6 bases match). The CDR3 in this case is CASSLLYRASYEQYF. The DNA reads TGTGCCAGCAGCTTACTGTACAGGGCCTCCTACGAGCAGTACTTC.